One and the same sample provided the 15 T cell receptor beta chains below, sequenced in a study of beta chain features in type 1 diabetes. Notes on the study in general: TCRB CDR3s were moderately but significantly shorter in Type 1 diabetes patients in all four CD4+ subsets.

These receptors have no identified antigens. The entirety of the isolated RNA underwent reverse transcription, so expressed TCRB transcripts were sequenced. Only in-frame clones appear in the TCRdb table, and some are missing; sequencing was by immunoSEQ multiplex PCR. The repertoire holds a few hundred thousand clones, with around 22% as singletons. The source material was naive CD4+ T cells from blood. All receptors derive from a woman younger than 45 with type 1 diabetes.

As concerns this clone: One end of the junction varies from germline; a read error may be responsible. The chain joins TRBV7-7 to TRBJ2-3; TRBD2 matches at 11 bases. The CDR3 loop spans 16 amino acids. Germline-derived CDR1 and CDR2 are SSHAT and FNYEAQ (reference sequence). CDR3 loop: CASSAGTSGFTDTQYF. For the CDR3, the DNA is TGTGCTAGCAGCGCCGGGACTAGCGGTTTCACAGATACGCAGTATTTT.

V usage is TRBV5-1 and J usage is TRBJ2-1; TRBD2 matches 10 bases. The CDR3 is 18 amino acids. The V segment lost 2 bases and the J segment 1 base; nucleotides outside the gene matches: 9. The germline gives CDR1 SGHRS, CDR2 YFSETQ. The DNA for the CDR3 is TGCGCCAGCAGCTTAATAGCGGGAGGAGGGCTTTCCTACAATGAGCAGTTCTTC. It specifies CASSLIAGGGLSYNEQFF.

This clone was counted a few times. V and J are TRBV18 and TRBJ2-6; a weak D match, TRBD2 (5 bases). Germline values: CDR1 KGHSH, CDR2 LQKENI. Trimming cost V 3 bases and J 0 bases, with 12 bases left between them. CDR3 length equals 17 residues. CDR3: CASSPGLRGSGANVLTF. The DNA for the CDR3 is TGTGCCAGCTCACCTGGTTTACGGGGCTCTGGGGCCAACGTCCTGACTTTC.

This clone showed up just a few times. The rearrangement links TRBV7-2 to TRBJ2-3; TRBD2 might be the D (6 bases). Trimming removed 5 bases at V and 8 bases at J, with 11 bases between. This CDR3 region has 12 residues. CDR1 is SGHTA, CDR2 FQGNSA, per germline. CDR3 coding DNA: TGTGCCAGCAGCGTAGGAGGGAGTACGCAGTATTTT. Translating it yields CASSVGGSTQYF.

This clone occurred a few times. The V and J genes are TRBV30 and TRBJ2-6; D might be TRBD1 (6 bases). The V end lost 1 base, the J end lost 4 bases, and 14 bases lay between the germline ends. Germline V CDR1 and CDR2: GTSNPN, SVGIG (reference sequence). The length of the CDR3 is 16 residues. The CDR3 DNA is TGTGCCTGGAGTGCCTCAGGACAGACCGGGGCCAACGTCCTGACTTTC. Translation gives CAWSASGQTGANVLTF.

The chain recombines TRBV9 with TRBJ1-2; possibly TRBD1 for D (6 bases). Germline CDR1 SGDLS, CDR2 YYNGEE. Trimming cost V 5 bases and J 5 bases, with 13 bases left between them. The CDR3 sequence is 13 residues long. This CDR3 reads CASSGQTYYGYTF. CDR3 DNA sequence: TGTGCCAGCAGTGGACAGACCTATTATGGCTACACCTTC.

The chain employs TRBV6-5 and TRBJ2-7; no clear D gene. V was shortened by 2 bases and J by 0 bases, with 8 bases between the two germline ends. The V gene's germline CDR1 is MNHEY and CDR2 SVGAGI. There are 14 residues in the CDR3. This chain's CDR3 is CASSYAVTSYEQYF. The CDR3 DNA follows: TGTGCCAGCAGTTACGCAGTAACCTCCTACGAGCAGTACTTC.

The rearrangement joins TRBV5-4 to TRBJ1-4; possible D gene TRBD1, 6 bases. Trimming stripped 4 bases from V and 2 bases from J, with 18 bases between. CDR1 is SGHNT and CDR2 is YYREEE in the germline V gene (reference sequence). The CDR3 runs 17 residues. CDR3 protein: CASSQPPGGRTNEKLFF. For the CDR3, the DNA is TGTGCCAGCAGCCAGCCCCCCGGGGGGCGCACTAATGAAAAACTGTTTTTT.

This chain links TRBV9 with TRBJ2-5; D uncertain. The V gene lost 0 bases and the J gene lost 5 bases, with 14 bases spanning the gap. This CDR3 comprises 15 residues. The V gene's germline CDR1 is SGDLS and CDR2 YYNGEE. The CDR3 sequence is CASSVVADPWETQYF. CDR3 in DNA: TGTGCCAGCAGCGTAGTTGCGGATCCTTGGGAGACCCAGTACTTC.

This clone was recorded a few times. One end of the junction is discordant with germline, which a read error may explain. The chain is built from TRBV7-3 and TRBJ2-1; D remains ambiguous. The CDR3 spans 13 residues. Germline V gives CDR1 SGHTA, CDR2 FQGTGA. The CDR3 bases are TGTGCCAGCAGCTCCGACTCCCACAATGAGCAGTTCTTC. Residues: CASSSDSHNEQFF.

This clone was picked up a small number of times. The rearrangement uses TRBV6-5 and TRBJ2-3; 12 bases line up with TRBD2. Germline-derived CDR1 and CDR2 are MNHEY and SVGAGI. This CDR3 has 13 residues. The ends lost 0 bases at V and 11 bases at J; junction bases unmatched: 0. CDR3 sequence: CASSYSTSGRQYF. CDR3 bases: TGTGCCAGCAGTTACTCGACTAGCGGGAGGCAGTATTTT.

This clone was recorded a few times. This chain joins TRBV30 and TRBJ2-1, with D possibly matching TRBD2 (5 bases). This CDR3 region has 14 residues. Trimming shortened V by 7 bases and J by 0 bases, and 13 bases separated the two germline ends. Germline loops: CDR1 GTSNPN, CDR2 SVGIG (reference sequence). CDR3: CALTVGSSYNEQFF. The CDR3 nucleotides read TGTGCCTTGACCGTAGGGAGCTCCTACAATGAGCAGTTCTTC.

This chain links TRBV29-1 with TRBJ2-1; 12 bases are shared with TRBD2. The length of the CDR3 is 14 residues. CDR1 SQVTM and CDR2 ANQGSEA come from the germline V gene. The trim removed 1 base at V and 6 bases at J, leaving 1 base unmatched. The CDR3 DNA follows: TGCAGCGTTGAAGGACTAGCGGGAGCCAATGAGCAGTTCTTC. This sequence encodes CSVEGLAGANEQFF.

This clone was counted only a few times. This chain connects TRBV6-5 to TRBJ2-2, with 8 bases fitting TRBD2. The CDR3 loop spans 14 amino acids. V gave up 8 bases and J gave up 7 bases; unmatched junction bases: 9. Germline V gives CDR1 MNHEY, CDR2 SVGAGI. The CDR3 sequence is CASRLTSEYGELFF. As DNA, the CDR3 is TGTGCCAGCCGACTGACTAGCGAGTACGGGGAGCTGTTTTTT.

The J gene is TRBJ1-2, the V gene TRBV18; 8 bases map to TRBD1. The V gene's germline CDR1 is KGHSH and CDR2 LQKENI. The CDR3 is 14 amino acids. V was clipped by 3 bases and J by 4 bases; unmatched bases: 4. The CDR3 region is CASSPGQASYGYTF. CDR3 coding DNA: TGTGCCAGCTCACCGGGACAGGCCAGCTATGGCTACACCTTC. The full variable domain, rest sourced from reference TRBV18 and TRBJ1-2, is NAGVMQNPRHLVRRRGQEARLRCSPMKGHSHVYWYRQLPEEGLKFMVYLQKENIIDESGMPKERFSAEFPKEGPSILRIQQVVRGDSAAYFCASSPGQASYGYTFGSGTRLTVV.